The present entry profiles one T cell receptor (beta chain) with its context. The source of the sample is a study of T cells in tuberculosis. The CDR3 covers 16 residues. Trimming cost V 1 base and J 0 bases, with 11 bases left between them. Germline assignment: CDR1 MNHEY and CDR2 SMNVEV (reference sequence). Cells were sorted from thawed PBMC rested overnight and stained with GMM-loaded CD1B tetramer, viability dye and anti-CD3. The lipid loaded on the CD1B tetramers was C32 glucose monomycolate from Rhodococcus equi. Profiling relied on immunoSEQ multiplex PCR, and the TCRdb table lists in-frame clones only, not all of them. This table has 70,000 to 95,000 clones, under 95% appearing once. Study-wide points: Some low-affinity tetramer-binding T cells may be absent from this sample.

The V and J genes are TRBV27 and TRBJ2-3, with D perhaps TRBD1 (6 bases). This TCR derives from an adult woman with latent tuberculosis. The sequencing input was CD1b-GMM tetramer-negative cells sorted from PBMCs. CDR3 residues: CASSLFDRFSTDTQYF. The CDR3, as DNA: TGTGCCAGCAGTTTATTTGACAGGTTTAGCACAGATACGCAGTATTTT.